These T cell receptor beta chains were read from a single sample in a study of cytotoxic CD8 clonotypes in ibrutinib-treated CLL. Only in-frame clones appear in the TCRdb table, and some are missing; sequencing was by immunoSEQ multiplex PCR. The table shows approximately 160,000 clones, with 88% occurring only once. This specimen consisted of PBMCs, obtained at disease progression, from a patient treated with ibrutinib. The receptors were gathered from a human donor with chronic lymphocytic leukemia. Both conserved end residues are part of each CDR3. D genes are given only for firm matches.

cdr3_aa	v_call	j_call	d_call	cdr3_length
CAWSAVTGGRALEAFF	TRBV30	TRBJ1-1	TRBD1	16
CASSLSGNTIYF	TRBV13	TRBJ1-3	.	12
CASSSRTGNQPQHF	TRBV4-3	TRBJ1-5	.	14
CASSFPGQYSSSGNTIYF	TRBV11-2	TRBJ1-3	TRBD1	18
CASSLSGSGNQPQHF	TRBV5-1	TRBJ1-5	.	15
CASSPGAWANEKLFF	TRBV5-1	TRBJ1-4	.	15
CASSVDSGPLNEQFF	TRBV6-4	TRBJ2-1	.	15
CASSLGYNQPQHF	TRBV5-1	TRBJ1-5	.	13
CASSLGTGGSSPLHF	TRBV7-9	TRBJ1-6	TRBD1	15
CASSLGQRSTNEKLFF	TRBV11-3	TRBJ1-4	.	16
CASSFSSSLNLDGYTF	TRBV27	TRBJ1-2	.	16
CASSLGGQGGALGYTF	TRBV7-2	TRBJ1-2	TRBD1	16
CASSLSTPGLAGLNEQFF	TRBV27	TRBJ2-1	TRBD2	18
CASSQGLWETQYF	TRBV4-1	TRBJ2-5	.	13
CASSLRQGAADTQYF	TRBV7-9	TRBJ2-3	TRBD1	15
CASSLRRQGWVYEQYF	TRBV27	TRBJ2-7	TRBD1	16
CAISVSSGRAVHEQYF	TRBV10-3	TRBJ2-7	TRBD2	16
CASSQDPGIAGYEQYF	TRBV4-1	TRBJ2-7	TRBD2	16
CAWSRRGLGEPQHF	TRBV30	TRBJ1-5	.	14
CASFLGNNQPQHF	TRBV23-1	TRBJ1-5	.	13
CASSPTGRYEQYF	TRBV7-8	TRBJ2-7	.	13
CASSLRTSGSWETQYF	TRBV7-9	TRBJ2-5	TRBD2	16
CAMGERRENEQFF	TRBV21-1	TRBJ2-1	.	13
CASSQSSGRSSYEQYF	TRBV4-1	TRBJ2-7	TRBD2	16
CASSSTANQPQHF	TRBV7-9	TRBJ1-5	.	13
CASSSPAGLTSYEQYF	TRBV6-5	TRBJ2-7	.	16
CASSTGVGYGYTF	TRBV19	TRBJ1-2	.	13
CASSAGQTGYNEKLFF	TRBV9	TRBJ1-4	.	16
CASSFRQGAYEQYF	TRBV19	TRBJ2-7	TRBD1	14
CASSPRLGNQETQYF	TRBV7-3	TRBJ2-5	.	15
CSVEVAGDGDTEAFF	TRBV29-1	TRBJ1-1	.	15
CASPNRDTGLVYF	TRBV5-8	TRBJ2-5	.	13
CASSRVFDGASGRLYEQYF	TRBV28	TRBJ2-7	TRBD2	19
CASSSLGLAGGNEQFF	TRBV6-5	TRBJ2-1	TRBD2	16
CASSVAIANTEAFF	TRBV21-1	TRBJ1-1	.	14
CASSFGRDTLPLEQYF	TRBV19	TRBJ2-7	.	16
CASSLGSGGGNQPQHF	TRBV7-9	TRBJ1-5	TRBD1	16
CASSLVGNWENTEAFF	TRBV5-1	TRBJ1-1	.	16
CASSLLVSWSYNEQFF	TRBV27	TRBJ2-1	.	16
CASSQGTGHATYEQYF	TRBV4-1	TRBJ2-7	.	16
CASSLSSGAGPIQFF	TRBV7-6	TRBJ2-1	.	15
CASSLIGVPMNTEAFF	TRBV5-6	TRBJ1-1	.	16
CASSLVGDSSGNTIYF	TRBV7-9	TRBJ1-3	.	16
CASSTDRDERNTIYF	TRBV4-1	TRBJ1-3	TRBD1	15
CASSSLAGVPDTQYF	TRBV7-2	TRBJ2-3	TRBD2	15
CASSFLTGGLGTDTQYF	TRBV5-6	TRBJ2-3	TRBD2	17
CASSRMDWGEQYF	TRBV19	TRBJ2-7	.	13
CATKRTGYTEAFF	TRBV28	TRBJ1-1	TRBD1	13
CASSKGGAEEQYF	TRBV9	TRBJ2-7	.	13
CASSSRGPGNTIYF	TRBV28	TRBJ1-3	TRBD1	14
CASISGTSGKWNEQFF	TRBV28	TRBJ2-1	TRBD2	16
CASSQDRGRVIQPQHF	TRBV27	TRBJ1-5	TRBD1	16
CASSLSGVSTDTQYF	TRBV5-1	TRBJ2-3	TRBD2	15
CASSIVQRVTGELFF	TRBV19	TRBJ2-2	.	15
CSVGQPNTGELFF	TRBV29-1	TRBJ2-2	.	13